Here is one T cell receptor (beta chain) with its context. This record belongs to a study of OX40 agonist ivuxolimab in advanced cancers. Looking at the study overall: Partial responses were seen in three patients, one with hepatocellular carcinoma and two with cutaneous melanoma.

Germline CDR1 SEHNR, CDR2 FQNEAQ (reference sequence). The CDR3 spans 15 residues. The germline V and J ends were trimmed by 6 bases and 2 bases, with 15 bases remaining between them. Sequencing was performed with immunoSEQ multiplex PCR; in TCRdb, only in-frame clones are kept and a portion is missing. The data contain fewer than 80,000 clones, about 79% of them singletons. This chain links TRBV7-9 with TRBJ2-3; D not certain. This specimen consisted of CD4+ or CD8+ T cells sorted from blood, obtained in a trial of the OX40 agonist ivuxolimab. The sequence was collected from an adult with an advanced solid tumor such as melanoma, head and neck, liver or kidney cancer. Here the CDR3 DNA reads TGTGCCAGCAGTCGTTATAGCAGGACCACAGATACGCAGTATTTT. Its protein is CASSRYSRTTDTQYF.